This T cell receptor (beta chain) was identified during a study of monozygotic twins with inflammatory bowel disease (dated by TCRdb to the late 2010s). Broadly, across the study: The full study comprised 28 monozygotic twin pairs: nine German pairs (four IBD-concordant, five IBD-discordant) and 19 IBD-discordant Danish pairs. Each individual had, on average, about 151 000 unique TCRalpha sequences and 181 000 unique TCRbeta sequences available for analysis. Within discordant pairs, disease-associated traits were sought mainly by comparing IBD patients with their genetically identical healthy co-twins.

From each donor, an approximately 2.5 ml peripheral blood sample was collected into PAXgene tubes and stored at -80 degrees C. Without any T cell sorting, total RNA was extracted from whole blood using the PAXgene blood miRNA kit on an automated QIAcube. Deep TCRalpha and TCRbeta repertoire profiling with unique molecular barcoding was performed on peripheral blood of monozygotic twin pairs concordant or discordant for inflammatory bowel disease. For every twin pair, smoking habits were documented, and each individual was categorised as a current, former or never smoker. What the authors observed across the whole study: TCRbeta repertoire diversity, by inverse Simpson index, was decreased in IBD patients compared with their healthy co-twins. Differing immunosuppressive treatments among patients may have added background noise and inter-individual variability to the repertoires. Compared with healthy twins, IBD patients had fewer clonotypes in common with other individuals, a difference most pronounced in patients showing signs of disease activity. Concordant and discordant twins showed no difference in repertoire similarity, possibly because of limited statistical power. The analysis was unable to tell apart different T cell subtypes. No single strong signal or clonotype linked to IBD turned up in the results, so the idea that one exists was not supported.

The cysteine opens and the phenylalanine closes a CDR3 of 14 amino acids. No DNA accompanies this entry. CDR1 and CDR2, looked up from the germline V gene, are SGHVS and FQNEAQ. Receptors were amplified or captured by 5' RACE. For each TCR library, around 3,500 ng of total RNA was used. For each sample, cDNA was synthesized in eight separate reactions using SMARTScribe reverse transcriptase. During cDNA synthesis, template switching was used to introduce unique molecular identifiers that contained a 6-nucleotide sample barcode. Amplification of TCRalpha and TCRbeta cDNA involved two nested PCRs of about 15 and 9 cycles, and each PCR was followed by bead purification. Before amplification, the cDNA was both treated with uracil DNA-glycosylase and purified with the QIAquick PCR purification kit. The second PCR added Illumina TruSeq-compatible adapters along with sample-specific barcodes. TapeStation and Qubit were used to check library quality and concentration, and around 5 ng of each library went into the pool. The pooled libraries were sequenced with 2 x 100 bp reads and custom sequencing primers on an Illumina HiSeq2500 single-index Rapid Run. Concerning the study's data processing: PCR and sequencing errors were corrected by UMI-based consensus assembly using MiGEC version 1.2.6. V(D)J alignment, clonotype assembly and CDR3 extraction were performed with MiXCR version 2.1.1. Normalisation of gene usage, clonotype sharing and MAIT/NKT TCR abundance was achieved by analysing the top 1000, 10 000 and 20 000 clonotypes per sample. Diversity was computed as the inverse Simpson index with the vegan R package after downsampling to 27 000 UMIs. Paired Mann-Whitney U tests on discordant twin pairs were used, with Benjamini-Hochberg multiple-testing correction. TCRdb reprocessed the reads, so every CDR3 protein sequence counts as one entry and DNA is not shown. The V and J calls, along with clone size, are taken from TCRdb and not from the paper's own processing. In this sample's table one finds under 200,000 distinct CDR3 sequences. The ten largest clones add up to approximately 3% of the sample.

Notes on this clonotype: Its specific antigen is unknown.

Material for sequencing was blood. The TCR comes from a human donor with ulcerative colitis or Crohn's disease, or a healthy co-twin of an affected twin (not recorded which). The rearranged segments are TRBV7-8 and TRBJ2-7. The CDR3 protein is CASRQARFSYEQYF.